This T cell receptor (beta chain) derives from a study of glioma-infiltrating T cells after dendritic cell vaccination. Amplification used 60 V beta primers and 13 J beta primers. Data came from immunoSEQ multiplex PCR; TCRdb stores just in-frame clones and leaves some out. The sample has approximately 48,000 clones; 75% to 90% are singletons. Concerning this clone: Its antigen is as yet unknown.

The CDR3 runs 14 residues. J gave up 4 bases and V 4 bases, and 6 bases lay outside the gene matches. The germline V gene encodes CDR1 ENHRY and CDR2 SYGVKD. Whole-study results and caveats: Complete blood and tumor specimen sets were limited to few patients.

Noted time point: after dendritic cell vaccination, including at tumor progression/relapse. Fresh-frozen tumor tissue and more than two years of survival data were available for all. PBMC sampling occurred before vaccination, two weeks after the third dose, and at progression. This rearrangement joins TRBV10-3 to TRBJ2-5; 7 bases are shared with TRBD2. The source material was blood, sampled after dendritic cell vaccination. The source of this sequence is a human donor with glioblastoma. CDR3 in DNA: TGTGCCATCAGTGGAACCCCGGGGGGAGAGACCCAGTACTTC. Translated: CAISGTPGGETQYF.